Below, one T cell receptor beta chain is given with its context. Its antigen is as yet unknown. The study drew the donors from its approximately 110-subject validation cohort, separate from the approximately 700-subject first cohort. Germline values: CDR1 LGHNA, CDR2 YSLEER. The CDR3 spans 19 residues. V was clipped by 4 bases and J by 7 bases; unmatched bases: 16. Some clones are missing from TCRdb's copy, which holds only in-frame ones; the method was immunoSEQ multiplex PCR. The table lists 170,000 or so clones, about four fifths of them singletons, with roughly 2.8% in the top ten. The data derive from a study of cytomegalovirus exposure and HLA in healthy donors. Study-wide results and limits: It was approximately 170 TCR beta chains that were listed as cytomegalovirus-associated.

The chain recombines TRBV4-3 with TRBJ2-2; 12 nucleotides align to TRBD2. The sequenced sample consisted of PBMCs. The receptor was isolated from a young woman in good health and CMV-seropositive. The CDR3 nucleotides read TGCGCCAGCAGCCTGGGACTAGCGGGCTTATCGTCCTGGGACGGGGAGCTGTTTTTT. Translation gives CASSLGLAGLSSWDGELFF.